This TCR beta chain stems from a study of T cells expressing NK-cell markers. CDR3 size: 13 residues. TCRdb derives one entry per CDR3 protein from the 5' RACE reads, leaving out DNA. This sample carries 550,000 or so distinct CDR3 sequences, with around 3.3% going to the ten biggest clones. Sequenced material: blood T cells: a sorted CD56 or NKG2C T cell subset, CD4+ or CD8+ T cells, or bulk PBMC T cells (not recorded which). This chain uses TRBV12-3 or TRBV12-4 with TRBJ2-3; TCRdb proposes TRBD2, but this gene call is untestable without DNA. The receptor's source is a man younger than 30 in good health. CDR3 sequence: CASSLDGEDTQYF.